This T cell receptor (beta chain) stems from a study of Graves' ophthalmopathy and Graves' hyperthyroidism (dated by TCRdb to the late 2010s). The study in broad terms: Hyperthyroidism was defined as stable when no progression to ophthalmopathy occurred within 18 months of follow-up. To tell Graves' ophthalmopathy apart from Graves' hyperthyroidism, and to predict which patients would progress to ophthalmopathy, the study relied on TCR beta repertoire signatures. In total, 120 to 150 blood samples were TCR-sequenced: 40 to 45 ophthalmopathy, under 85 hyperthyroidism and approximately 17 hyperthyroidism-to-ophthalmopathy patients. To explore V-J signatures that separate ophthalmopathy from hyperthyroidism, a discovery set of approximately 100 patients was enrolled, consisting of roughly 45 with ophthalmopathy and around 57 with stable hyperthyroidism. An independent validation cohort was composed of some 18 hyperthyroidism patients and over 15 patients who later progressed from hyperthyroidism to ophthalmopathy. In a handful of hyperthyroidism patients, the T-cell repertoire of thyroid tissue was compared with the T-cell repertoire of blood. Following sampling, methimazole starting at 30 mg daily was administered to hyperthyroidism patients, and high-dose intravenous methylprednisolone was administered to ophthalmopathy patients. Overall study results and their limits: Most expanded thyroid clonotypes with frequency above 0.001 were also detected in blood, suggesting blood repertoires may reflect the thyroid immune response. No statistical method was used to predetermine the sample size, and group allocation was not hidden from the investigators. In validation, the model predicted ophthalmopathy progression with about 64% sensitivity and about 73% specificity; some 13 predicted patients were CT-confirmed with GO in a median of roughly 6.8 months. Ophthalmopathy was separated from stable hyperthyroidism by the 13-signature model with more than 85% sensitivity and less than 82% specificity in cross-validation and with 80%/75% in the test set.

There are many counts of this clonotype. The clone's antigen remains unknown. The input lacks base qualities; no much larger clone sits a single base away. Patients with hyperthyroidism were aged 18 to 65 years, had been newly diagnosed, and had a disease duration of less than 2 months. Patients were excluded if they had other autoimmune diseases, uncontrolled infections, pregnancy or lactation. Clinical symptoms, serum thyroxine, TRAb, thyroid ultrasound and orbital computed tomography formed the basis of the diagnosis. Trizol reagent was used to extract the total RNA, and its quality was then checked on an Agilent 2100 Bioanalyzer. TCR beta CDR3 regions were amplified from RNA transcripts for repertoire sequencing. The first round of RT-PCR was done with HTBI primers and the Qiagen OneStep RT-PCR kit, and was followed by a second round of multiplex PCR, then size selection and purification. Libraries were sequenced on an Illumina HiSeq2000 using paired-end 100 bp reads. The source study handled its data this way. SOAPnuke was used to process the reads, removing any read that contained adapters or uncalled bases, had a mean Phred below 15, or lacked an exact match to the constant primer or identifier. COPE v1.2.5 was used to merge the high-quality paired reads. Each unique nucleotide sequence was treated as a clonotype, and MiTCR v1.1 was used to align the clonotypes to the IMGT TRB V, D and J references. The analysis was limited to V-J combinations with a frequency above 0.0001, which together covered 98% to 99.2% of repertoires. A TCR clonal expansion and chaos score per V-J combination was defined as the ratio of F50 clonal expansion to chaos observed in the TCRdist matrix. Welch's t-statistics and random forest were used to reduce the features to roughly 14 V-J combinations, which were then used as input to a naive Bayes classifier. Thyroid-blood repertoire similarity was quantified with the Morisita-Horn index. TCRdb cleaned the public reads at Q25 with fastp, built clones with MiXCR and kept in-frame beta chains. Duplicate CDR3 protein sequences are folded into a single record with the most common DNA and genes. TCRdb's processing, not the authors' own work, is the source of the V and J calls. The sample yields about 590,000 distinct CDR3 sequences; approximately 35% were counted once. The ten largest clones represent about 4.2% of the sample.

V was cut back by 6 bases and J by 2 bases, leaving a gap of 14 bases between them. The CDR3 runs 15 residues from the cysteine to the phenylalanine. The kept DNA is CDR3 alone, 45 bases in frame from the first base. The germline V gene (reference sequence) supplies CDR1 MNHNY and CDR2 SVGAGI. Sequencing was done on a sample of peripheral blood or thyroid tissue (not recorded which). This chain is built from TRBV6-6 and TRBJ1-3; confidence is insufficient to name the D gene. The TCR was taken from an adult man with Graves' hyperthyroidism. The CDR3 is CASSPRGTTGNTIYF. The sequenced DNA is TGTGCCAGCAGCCCACGAGGAACGACTGGAAACACCATATATTTT.